Listed here are 10 T cell receptor beta chains from one sample, sequenced in a study of T cell responses to AZD1222 COVID-19 vaccine. TCRdb keeps only in-frame clones here, not all; method: immunoSEQ multiplex PCR. The profile shows over 150,000 clones, about nine tenths of them singletons. Sample: peripheral blood, taken on day 0 of MenACWY control vaccination. These receptors were taken from an adult in good health.

V usage is TRBV19 and J usage is TRBJ1-4; TRBD1 matches at 8 bases. V lost 9 bases, J lost 4 bases, and 13 bases stayed unmatched. The CDR3 is made up of 16 amino acids. Germline loops: CDR1 LNHDA, CDR2 SQIVND (reference sequence). DNA for the CDR3: TGTGCCAGCACCAAGCCAGGGGGCCTTAGTAATGAAAAACTGTTTTTT. The encoded protein is CASTKPGGLSNEKLFF.

This chain uses TRBV7-2 with TRBJ2-7, with 12 nucleotides matching TRBD2. This CDR3 contains 17 residues. Germline lookup yields CDR1 SGHTA and CDR2 FQGNSA. The ends lost 5 bases at V and 4 bases at J; junction bases unmatched: 12. As DNA, the CDR3 is TGTGCCAGCAGCGCCCGGAAGACTAGCGGGAGCTCTTACGAGCAGTACTTC. It yields the protein CASSARKTSGSSYEQYF.

This chain connects TRBV4-3 to TRBJ2-3; the match to TRBD2 covers 14 bases. The CDR3 covers 18 residues. With V trimmed by 0 bases and J by 1 base, 3 bases remained unmatched. CDR1 LGHNA and CDR2 YSLEER come from the germline V gene. The CDR3 region is CASSQEGLAGDRTDTQYF. CDR3 bases: TGCGCCAGCAGCCAAGAGGGACTAGCGGGAGATCGCACAGATACGCAGTATTTT.

This clone was observed a handful of times. The rearrangement joins TRBV5-4 to TRBJ1-1, with TRBD1 identical over 7 bases. V was clipped by 3 bases and J by 10 bases; unmatched bases: 12. The CDR3 runs 14 residues. Germline values: CDR1 SGHNT, CDR2 YYREEE (reference sequence). CDR3 nucleotides: TGTGCCAGCAGCTCCAGGGGGGACACGGGGGGAGCTTTCTTT. It codes for CASSSRGDTGGAFF.

The chain combines TRBV7-9 with TRBJ2-6; D gene uncertain. This CDR3 has 13 amino acids. Trimming removed 3 bases from V and 6 bases from J, with 6 bases in between. The V gene's germline CDR1 is SEHNR and CDR2 FQNEAQ (reference sequence). CDR3 protein: CASSFGEANVLTF. The CDR3 nucleotides are TGTGCCAGCAGCTTTGGGGAGGCCAACGTCCTGACTTTC.

V usage is TRBV30 and J usage is TRBJ2-5; tentative D call: TRBD2 (6 bases). The germline V gene has CDR1 GTSNPN and CDR2 SVGIG (reference sequence). V lost 3 bases to trimming and J lost 3 bases, with 17 bases between them. The CDR3 spans 15 residues. The CDR3 DNA follows: TGTGCCTGGAGGACTAATGGTCGGGGGAAAGAGACCCAGTACTTC. Its translation: CAWRTNGRGKETQYF. Filled out from reference TRBV30 and TRBJ2-5, the complete variable domain reads SQTIHQWPATLVQPVGSPLSLECTVEGTSNPNLYWYRQAAGRGLQLLFYSVGIGQISSEVPQNLSASRPQDRQFILSSKKLLLSDSGFYLCAWRTNGRGKETQYFGPGTRLLVL.

The rearrangement links TRBV29-1 to TRBJ1-1; D is perhaps TRBD1 (6 bases). V shed 7 bases and J shed 9 bases, with 12 bases lying between them. Per germline, CDR1 SQVTM and CDR2 ANQGSEA. The CDR3 covers 10 residues. In DNA, the CDR3 is TGCAGCGCTCTTACAGGGAAAGCTTTCTTT. Amino acid sequence: CSALTGKAFF.

The chain links TRBV7-2 to TRBJ1-2, with D perhaps matching TRBD1 (5 bases). This CDR3 contains 15 residues. The germline V gene encodes CDR1 SGHTA and CDR2 FQGNSA. Trimming took 3 bases from V and 2 from J, leaving 13 bases between them. CDR3 DNA sequence: TGTGCCAGCAGCTTCGGAGAGGGACCAAACTATGGCTACACCTTC. This codes for CASSFGEGPNYGYTF.

Only one count was recorded for this clone. The J gene is TRBJ1-3, the V gene TRBV5-1; 7 bases align to TRBD1. The CDR3 runs 14 residues. V trimming: 4 bases; J trimming: 7 bases; junction bases outside the gene matches: 8. Germline V gene data show CDR1 as SGHRS and CDR2 as YFSETQ. Written as DNA, the CDR3 is TGCGCCAGCAGCCCGCAGGGGGTAGACAACACCATATATTTT. Translated, it gives CASSPQGVDNTIYF.

The V gene is TRBV28, the J gene TRBJ2-5, with a weak D call TRBD1 (6 bases). CDR3 length: 15 residues. Germline CDR1 is MDHEN and CDR2 is SYDVKM. V gave up 2 bases and J gave up 4 bases, with 14 bases separating them. The CDR3 nucleotides are TGTGCCAGCAGTTTAAGGGGGATAAGGTCAGAGACCCAGTACTTC. Protein product: CASSLRGIRSETQYF.